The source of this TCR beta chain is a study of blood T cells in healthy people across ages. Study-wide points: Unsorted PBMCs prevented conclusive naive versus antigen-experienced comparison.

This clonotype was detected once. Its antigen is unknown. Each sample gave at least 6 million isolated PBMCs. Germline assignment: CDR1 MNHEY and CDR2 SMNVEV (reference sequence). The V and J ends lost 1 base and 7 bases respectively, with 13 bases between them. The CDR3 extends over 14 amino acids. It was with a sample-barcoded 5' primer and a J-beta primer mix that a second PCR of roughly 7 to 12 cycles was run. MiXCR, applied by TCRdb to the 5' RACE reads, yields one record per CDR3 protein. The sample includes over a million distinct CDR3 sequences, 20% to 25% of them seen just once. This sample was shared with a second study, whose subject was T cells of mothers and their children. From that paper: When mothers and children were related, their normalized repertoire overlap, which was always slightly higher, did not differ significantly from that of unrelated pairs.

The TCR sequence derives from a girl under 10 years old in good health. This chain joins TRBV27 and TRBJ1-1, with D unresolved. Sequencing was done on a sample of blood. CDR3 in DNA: TGTGCCAGCAGTTTATGGACTCGGGGTCGTGAAGCTTTCTTT. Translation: CASSLWTRGREAFF.